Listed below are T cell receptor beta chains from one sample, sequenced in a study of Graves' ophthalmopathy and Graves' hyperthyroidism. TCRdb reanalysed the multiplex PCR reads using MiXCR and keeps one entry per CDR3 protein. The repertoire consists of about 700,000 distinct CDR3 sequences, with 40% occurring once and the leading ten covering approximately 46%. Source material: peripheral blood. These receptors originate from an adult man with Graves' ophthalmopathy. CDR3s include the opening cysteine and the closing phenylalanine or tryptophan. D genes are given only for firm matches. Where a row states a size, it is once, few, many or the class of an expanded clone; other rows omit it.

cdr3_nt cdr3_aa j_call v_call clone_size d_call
TGTGCCACCAGTGACAAAATGGGAAGGGGGAGAGACGAGCATTTT CATSDKMGRGRDEHF TRBJ1-5 TRBV24-1 . .
TGTGCCAGCTCACAGGGAACTAATGAAAAACTGTTTTTT CASSQGTNEKLFF TRBJ1-4 TRBV10-3 few .
TGTGCCAGCAGCCATAGCCCGGGCCAAGGAGGGACCCAGTACTTC CASSHSPGQGGTQYF TRBJ2-5 TRBV5-8 many .
TGTGCCATCAGTGGGACTGCCCGCTCTGGGGCCAACGTCCTGACTTTC CAISGTARSGANVLTF TRBJ2-6 TRBV10-3 few .
TGCAGTGCCGAAAGAGACAGCCGCCCTCGGAATTCACCCCTCCACTTT CSAERDSRPRNSPLHF TRBJ1-6 TRBV20-1 . .
TGTGCCAGCAGTGACGGGGGGAGCTCCTACAATGAGCAGTTCTTC CASSDGGSSYNEQFF TRBJ2-1 TRBV25-1 . TRBD2
TGCAGCGTTTGGTCACTGAACACTGAAGCTTTCTTT CSVWSLNTEAFF TRBJ1-1 TRBV29-1 many .
TGCAGTGCTAGAGATAGAGTGTACACTGAAGCTTTCTTT CSARDRVYTEAFF TRBJ1-1 TRBV20-1 . .
TGTGCCAGCAGTGAGGAGGACACCCAAGAGACCCAGTACTTC CASSEEDTQETQYF TRBJ2-5 TRBV2 many .
TGTGCCAGCAGCGTTTTTTACGGGGAGCTGTTTTTT CASSVFYGELFF TRBJ2-2 TRBV9 . .
TGCGCCAGCATAGCGAATCTGGGGACAGGGGACAATTCACCCCTCCACTTT CASIANLGTGDNSPLHF TRBJ1-6 TRBV10-2 . TRBD1
TGCGCCAGCAGCCAAGGCGGGCTAGCGGGAGAGACCCAGTACTTC CASSQGGLAGETQYF TRBJ2-5 TRBV19 once TRBD2
TGTGCCAGCAGTTACCGCGGGACAGGGGGTGTGAGCAATCAGCCCCAGCATTTT CASSYRGTGGVSNQPQHF TRBJ1-5 TRBV19 . TRBD1
TGTGCCAGCAGTTACCGGGAATACGGCTATGGCTACACCTTC CASSYREYGYGYTF TRBJ1-2 TRBV6-1 few .
TGTGCCAGCAGCCAAAACAGGGGGAATTCACCCCTCCACTTT CASSQNRGNSPLHF TRBJ1-6 TRBV2 . TRBD1
TGCAGTGCTAGAGCCGGACAGGGGGGGACTGAAGCTTTCTTT CSARAGQGGTEAFF TRBJ1-1 TRBV20-1 . TRBD1
TGTGCCAGCAACAGAAGGACAGGGTCTGAAGCTTTCTTT CASNRRTGSEAFF TRBJ1-1 TRBV2 . TRBD1
TGTGCCAGCAGTGCTAGATCACGCGCAAACACCGGGGAGCTGTTTTTT CASSARSRANTGELFF TRBJ2-2 TRBV25-1 . .
TGTGCCAGCAGCCAAAGGACCTCAGCGCACCAAGAGACCCAGTACTTC CASSQRTSAHQETQYF TRBJ2-5 TRBV5-8 . .
TGTGCCAGCAGTTACTTATGGCTAGCGGACCCCTACGAGCAGTACTTC CASSYLWLADPYEQYF TRBJ2-7 TRBV2 . TRBD2